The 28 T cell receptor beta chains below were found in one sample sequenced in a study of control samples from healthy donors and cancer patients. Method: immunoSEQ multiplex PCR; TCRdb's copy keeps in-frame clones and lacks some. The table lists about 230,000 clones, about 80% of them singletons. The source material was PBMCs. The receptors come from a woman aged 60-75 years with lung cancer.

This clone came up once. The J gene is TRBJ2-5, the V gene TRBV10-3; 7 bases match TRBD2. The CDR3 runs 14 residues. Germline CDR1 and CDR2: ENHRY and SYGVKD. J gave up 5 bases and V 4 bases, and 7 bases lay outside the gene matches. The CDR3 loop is CAISGAGVLETQYF. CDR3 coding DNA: TGTGCCATCAGTGGGGCGGGAGTCCTGGAGACCCAGTACTTC.

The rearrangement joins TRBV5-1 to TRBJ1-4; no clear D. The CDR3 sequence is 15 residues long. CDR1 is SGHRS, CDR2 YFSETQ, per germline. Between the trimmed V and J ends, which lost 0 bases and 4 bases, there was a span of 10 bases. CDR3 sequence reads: CASSLAGWGNEKLFF. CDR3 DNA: TGCGCCAGCAGCTTGGCCGGGTGGGGTAATGAAAAACTGTTTTTT. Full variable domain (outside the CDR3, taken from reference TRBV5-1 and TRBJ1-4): KAGVTQTPRYLIKTRGQQVTLSCSPISGHRSVSWYQQTPGQGLQFLFEYFSETQRNKGNFPGRFSGRQFSNSRSEMNVSTLELGDSALYLCASSLAGWGNEKLFFGSGTQLSVL.

The CDR3 DNA follows: TGCGCCAGCAGCTTGGCCACGGGTGACGAGCAGTACTTC. Encoded protein: CASSLATGDEQYF. This chain uses TRBV5-1 with TRBJ2-7; D unclear. The CDR3 consists of 13 residues. CDR1 is SGHRS and CDR2 is YFSETQ in the germline V gene. The V end lost 0 bases, the J end lost 5 bases, and 9 bases lay between the germline ends.

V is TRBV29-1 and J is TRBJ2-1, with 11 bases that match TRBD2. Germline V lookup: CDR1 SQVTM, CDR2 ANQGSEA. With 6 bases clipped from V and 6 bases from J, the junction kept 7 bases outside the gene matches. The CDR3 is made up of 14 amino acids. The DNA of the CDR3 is TGCAGCGTGATCGGGACTAGCGGAGCCAATGAGCAGTTCTTC. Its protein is CSVIGTSGANEQFF.

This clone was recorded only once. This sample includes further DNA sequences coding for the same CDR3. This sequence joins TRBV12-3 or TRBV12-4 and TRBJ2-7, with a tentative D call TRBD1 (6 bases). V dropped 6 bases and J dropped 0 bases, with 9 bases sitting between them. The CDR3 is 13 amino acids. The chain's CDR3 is CASRGQNSYEQYF. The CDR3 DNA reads TGTGCCAGCAGAGGACAGAACTCCTACGAGCAGTACTTC.

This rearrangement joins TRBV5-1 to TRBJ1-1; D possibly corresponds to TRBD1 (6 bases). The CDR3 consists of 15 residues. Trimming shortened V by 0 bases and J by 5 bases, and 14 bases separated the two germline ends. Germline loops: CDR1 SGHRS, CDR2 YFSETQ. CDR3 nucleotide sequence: TGCGCCAGCAGCTTGGATCCCGGGAGGGGGACTGAAGCTTTCTTT. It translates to CASSLDPGRGTEAFF.

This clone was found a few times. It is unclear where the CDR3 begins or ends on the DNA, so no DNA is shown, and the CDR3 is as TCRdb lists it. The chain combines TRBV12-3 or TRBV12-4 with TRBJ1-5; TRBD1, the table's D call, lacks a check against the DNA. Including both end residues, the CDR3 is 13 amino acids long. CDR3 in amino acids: CASSSSTGTPQHF.

CDR3 in DNA: TGTGCCAGTAGTATCCCGACAGGGGCTACTGAAGCTTTCTTT. Translated, it gives CASSIPTGATEAFF. The V and J genes are TRBV19 and TRBJ1-1, with TRBD1 identical over 8 bases. The CDR3 length is 14 residues. CDR1 is LNHDA and CDR2 is SQIVND in the germline V gene (reference sequence). The ends lost 3 bases at V and 5 bases at J; junction bases unmatched: 5.

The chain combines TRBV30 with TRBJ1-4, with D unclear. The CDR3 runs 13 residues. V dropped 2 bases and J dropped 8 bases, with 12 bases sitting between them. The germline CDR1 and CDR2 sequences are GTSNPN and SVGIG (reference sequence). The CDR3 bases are TGTGCCTGGAGTTTGGGAGGAAGAGAAAAACTGTTTTTT. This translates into CAWSLGGREKLFF.

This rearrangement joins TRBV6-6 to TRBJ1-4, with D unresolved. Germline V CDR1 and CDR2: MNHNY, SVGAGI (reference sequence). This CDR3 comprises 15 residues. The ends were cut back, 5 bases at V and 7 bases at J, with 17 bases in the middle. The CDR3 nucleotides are TGTGCCAGCAGTCCAGAGCCCCGCGGGGTTGAAAAACTGTTTTTT. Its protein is CASSPEPRGVEKLFF.

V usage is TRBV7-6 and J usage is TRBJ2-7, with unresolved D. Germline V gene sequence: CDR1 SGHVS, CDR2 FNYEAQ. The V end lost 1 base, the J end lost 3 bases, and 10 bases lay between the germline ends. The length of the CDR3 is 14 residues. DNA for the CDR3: TGTGCCAGCAGCTTAGGGCCCCTAGACTACGAGCAGTACTTC. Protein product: CASSLGPLDYEQYF.

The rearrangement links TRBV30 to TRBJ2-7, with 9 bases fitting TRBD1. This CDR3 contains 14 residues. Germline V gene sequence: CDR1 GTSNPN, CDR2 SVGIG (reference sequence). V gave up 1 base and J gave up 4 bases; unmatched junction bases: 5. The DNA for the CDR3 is TGTGCCTGGAGTGGAACAGGGGGCGTGTACGAGCAGTACTTC. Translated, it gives CAWSGTGGVYEQYF. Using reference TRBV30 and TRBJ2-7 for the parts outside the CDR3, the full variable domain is SQTIHQWPATLVQPVGSPLSLECTVEGTSNPNLYWYRQAAGRGLQLLFYSVGIGQISSEVPQNLSASRPQDRQFILSSKKLLLSDSGFYLCAWSGTGGVYEQYFGPGTRLTVT.

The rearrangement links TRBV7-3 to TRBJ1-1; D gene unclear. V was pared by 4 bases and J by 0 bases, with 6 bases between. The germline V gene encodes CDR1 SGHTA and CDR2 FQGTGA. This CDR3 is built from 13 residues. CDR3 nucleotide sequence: TGTGCCAGCAGCTCGGGTCTGAACACTGAAGCTTTCTTT. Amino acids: CASSSGLNTEAFF.

Here the CDR3 reads CATSDRAARTGKNIQYF. The CDR3 nucleotides read TGTGCCACCAGTGACCGCGCGGCCCGGACAGGCAAAAACATTCAGTACTTC. The gene calls are TRBV24-1 and TRBJ2-4; 7 bases fit TRBD1. Germline assignment: CDR1 KGHDR and CDR2 SFDVKD. CDR3 size: 17 residues. V lost 4 bases, J lost 3 bases, and 11 bases stayed unmatched.

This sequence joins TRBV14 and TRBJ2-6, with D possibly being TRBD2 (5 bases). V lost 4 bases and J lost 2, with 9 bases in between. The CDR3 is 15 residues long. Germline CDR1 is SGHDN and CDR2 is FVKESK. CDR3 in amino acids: CASSPGIAGANVLTF. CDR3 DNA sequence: TGTGCCAGCAGCCCGGGGATCGCTGGGGCCAACGTCCTGACTTTC.

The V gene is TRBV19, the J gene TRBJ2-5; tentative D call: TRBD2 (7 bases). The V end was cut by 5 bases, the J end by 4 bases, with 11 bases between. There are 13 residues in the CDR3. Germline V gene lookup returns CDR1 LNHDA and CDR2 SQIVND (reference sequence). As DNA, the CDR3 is TGTGCCAGTAGTGGGGGGGGCCCAGAGACCCAGTACTTC. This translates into CASSGGGPETQYF.

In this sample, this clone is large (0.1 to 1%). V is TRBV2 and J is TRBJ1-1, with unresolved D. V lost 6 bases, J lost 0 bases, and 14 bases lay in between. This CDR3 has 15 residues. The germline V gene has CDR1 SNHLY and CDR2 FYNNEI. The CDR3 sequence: CASSVEGRMNTEAFF. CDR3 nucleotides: TGTGCCAGCAGCGTGGAAGGGCGGATGAACACTGAAGCTTTCTTT.

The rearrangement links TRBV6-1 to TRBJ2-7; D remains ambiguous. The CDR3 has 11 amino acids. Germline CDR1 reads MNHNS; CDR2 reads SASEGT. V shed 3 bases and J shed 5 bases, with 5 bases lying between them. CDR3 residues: CASSDGHEQYF. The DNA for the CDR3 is TGTGCCAGCAGTGATGGCCACGAGCAGTACTTC.

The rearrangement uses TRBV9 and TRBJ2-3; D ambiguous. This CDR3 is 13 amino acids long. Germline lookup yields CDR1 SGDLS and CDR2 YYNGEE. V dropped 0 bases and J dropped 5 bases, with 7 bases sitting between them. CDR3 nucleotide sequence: TGTGCCAGCAGCGTAGCCGTAGTAGATACGCAGTATTTT. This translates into CASSVAVVDTQYF.

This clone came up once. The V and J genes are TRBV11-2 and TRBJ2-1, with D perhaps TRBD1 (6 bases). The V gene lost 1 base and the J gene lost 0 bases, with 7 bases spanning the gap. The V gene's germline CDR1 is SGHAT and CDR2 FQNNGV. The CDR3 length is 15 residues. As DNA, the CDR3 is TGTGCCAGCAGCTTAGGCAGGGGCTCCTACAATGAGCAGTTCTTC. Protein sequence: CASSLGRGSYNEQFF.

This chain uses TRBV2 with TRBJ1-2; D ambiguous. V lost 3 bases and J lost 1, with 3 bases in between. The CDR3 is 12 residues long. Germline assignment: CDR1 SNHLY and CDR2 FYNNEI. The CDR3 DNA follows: TGTGCCAGCAGTGAGATTAACTATGGCTACACCTTC. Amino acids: CASSEINYGYTF.

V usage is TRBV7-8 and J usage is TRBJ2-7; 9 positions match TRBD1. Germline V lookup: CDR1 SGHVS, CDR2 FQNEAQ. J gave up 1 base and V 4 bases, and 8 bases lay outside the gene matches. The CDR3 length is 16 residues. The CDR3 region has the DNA TGTGCCAGCAGCTCGATGGGACAGGGTCGATCCTACGAGCAGTACTTC. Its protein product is CASSSMGQGRSYEQYF.

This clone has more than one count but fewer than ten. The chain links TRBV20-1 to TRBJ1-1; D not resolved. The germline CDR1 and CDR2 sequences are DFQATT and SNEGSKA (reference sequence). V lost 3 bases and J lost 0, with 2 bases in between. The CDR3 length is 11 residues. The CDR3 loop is CSARVNTEAFF. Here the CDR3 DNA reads TGCAGTGCTAGGGTGAACACTGAAGCTTTCTTT.

The CDR3 loop reads CASSPRVLTEAFF. The CDR3 DNA reads TGTGCCAGCTCACCACGGGTGCTCACTGAAGCTTTCTTT. V and J are TRBV18 and TRBJ1-1; the D is unclear. Looked up from germline, CDR1 is KGHSH and CDR2 is LQKENI. Trimming removed 1 base at V and 4 bases at J, with 7 bases between. This CDR3 is built from 13 residues.

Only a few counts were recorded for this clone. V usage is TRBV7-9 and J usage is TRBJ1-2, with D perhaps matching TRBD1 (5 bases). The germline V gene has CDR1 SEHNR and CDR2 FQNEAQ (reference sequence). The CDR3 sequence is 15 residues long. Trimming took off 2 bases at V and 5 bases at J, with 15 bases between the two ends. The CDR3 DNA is TGTGCCAGCAGCTTACTACTCAGGGTTGGGTATGGCTACACCTTC. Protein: CASSLLLRVGYGYTF.

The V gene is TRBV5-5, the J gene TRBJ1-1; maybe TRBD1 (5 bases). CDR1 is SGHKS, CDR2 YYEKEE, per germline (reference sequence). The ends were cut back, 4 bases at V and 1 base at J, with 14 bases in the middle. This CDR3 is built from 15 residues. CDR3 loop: CASSPFSTENTEAFF. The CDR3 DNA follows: TGTGCCAGCAGCCCCTTCTCGACAGAGAACACTGAAGCTTTCTTT.

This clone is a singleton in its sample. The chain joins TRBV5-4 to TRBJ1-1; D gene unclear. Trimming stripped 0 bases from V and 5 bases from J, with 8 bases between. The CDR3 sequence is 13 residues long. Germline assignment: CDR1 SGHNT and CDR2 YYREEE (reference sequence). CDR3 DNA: TGTGCCAGCAGCTTGGAGGGAAGTACTGAAGCTTTCTTT. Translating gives CASSLEGSTEAFF.

In DNA form, the CDR3 reads TGTGCCAGCAGCTTAGGCCAGGGAGGTGAAAAACTGTTTTTT. The encoded protein is CASSLGQGGEKLFF. This chain links TRBV7-9 with TRBJ1-4; weak D call: TRBD1 (5 bases). CDR1 and CDR2 (germline): SEHNR, FQNEAQ (reference sequence). The CDR3 totals 14 residues. V was trimmed by 1 base and J by 7 bases, leaving 10 bases between them.